The T cell receptor (beta chain) under discussion was sequenced for a study of cytomegalovirus exposure and HLA in healthy donors. About the research overall: Assignment to the Caucasian-associated ancestry cluster applied to around 80% of the approximately 360 genotyped donors.

Points from the study as a whole: A later analysis reportedly found fewer N-insertions in an Asian-associated ancestry cluster than the roughly 680-donor mean.

The study ran its PCR with 60 Vbeta and 13 Jbeta primers. Sequenced by immunoSEQ multiplex PCR; TCRdb stores in-frame clones only, minus some. The sample includes tens of thousands of clones, 80% to 90% of them seen just once. Note on this clone: Its antigen remains unidentified.

The TCR originated in a woman between 35 and 50 years old in good health and CMV-seropositive. The sequenced sample was PBMCs.

The DNA for the CDR3 is TGTGCCAGCAGCTGGCTCGGCACAGATACGCAGTATTTT. Its translation is CASSWLGTDTQYF. The rearrangement links TRBV2 to TRBJ2-3, with D hard to call. CDR3 length equals 13 residues. From germline, CDR1 is SNHLY and CDR2 FYNNEI. Trimming left V 6 bases short and J 1 base short, with 8 bases between. Complete variable domain (other parts from reference TRBV2 and TRBJ2-3): EPEVTQTPSHQVTQMGQEVILRCVPISNHLYFYWYRQILGQKVEFLVSFYNNEISEKSEIFDDQFSVERPDGSNFTLKIRSTKLEDSAMYFCASSWLGTDTQYFGPGTRLTVL.